The 19 T cell receptor beta chains reported below all come from one sample, sequenced in a study of blood T cells in healthy people across ages. A second about 7 to 12 cycle PCR used barcoded and J-beta primers. MiXCR was run by TCRdb on the 5' RACE reads, yielding one entry per CDR3 protein. The sample contains around 800,000 distinct CDR3 sequences, roughly 46% of which appear only once. Sequencing was carried out using blood. The origin of the receptors is a man older than 75 in good health.

This clonotype was seen many times. The rearrangement links TRBV12-3 or TRBV12-4 to TRBJ2-7; D is unresolved. CDR3 length equals 15 residues. V was trimmed by 3 bases and J by 0 bases, leaving 12 bases between them. The CDR3 sequence: CASSLVGAASYEQYF. The CDR3 bases are TGTGCCAGCAGTTTGGTCGGAGCCGCCTCCTACGAGCAGTACTTC.

This rearrangement joins TRBV21-1 to TRBJ2-1; the D call in the table, TRBD2, was not verified against the DNA. TRBV21-1 is a known pseudogene. The CDR3 consists of 15 residues. CDR3 residues: CASSHAGLAGDEQFF. CDR3 bases: TGTGCCAGCAGTCACGCGGGACTAGCGGGAGATGAGCAGTTCTTC.

This clonotype occurred a few times. The chain couples TRBV10-3 to TRBJ1-4; D is perhaps TRBD1 (5 bases). CDR3 length: 13 residues. Per germline, CDR1 ENHRY and CDR2 SYGVKD. V lost 11 bases, J lost 7 bases, and 17 bases lay in between. CDR3 loop: CAVQQEPFEKLFF. CDR3 bases: TGTGCCGTCCAACAGGAGCCGTTTGAAAAACTGTTTTTT.

This clonotype was seen ten or more times. The genes are TRBV20-1 and TRBJ2-1; no definite D call. The CDR3 loop spans 15 amino acids. Deletions cut 5 bases from V and 0 bases from J, with 14 bases between. The germline gives CDR1 DFQATT, CDR2 SNEGSKA (reference sequence). This CDR3 reads CSALNPRPSYNEQFF. The CDR3 DNA reads as TGCAGTGCTCTTAACCCCCGCCCCTCCTACAATGAGCAGTTCTTC.

This clonotype showed up just a few times. This may be a read error, as it is one base from a much larger clone. J is TRBJ2-1 and V is TRBV6-6; TRBD2 aligns across 13 bases. The J call could be wrong; TRBJ2-7 is a better fit for the DNA end. This CDR3 is built from 15 residues. The germline V gene has CDR1 MNHNY and CDR2 SVGAGI (reference sequence). The CDR3 bases are TGTGCCAGCTGGACTAGCGGGAGTTTCTACAATGAGCAGTACTTC. The encoded protein is CASWTSGSFYNEQYF.

The rearrangement joins TRBV29-1 to TRBJ2-1; 7 bases agree with TRBD2. The CDR3 spans 13 residues. V was pared by 6 bases and J by 9 bases, with 11 bases of the junction left unmatched. CDR1 and CDR2 (germline): SQVTM, ANQGSEA. CDR3 loop: CSVQESPGGEQFF. CDR3 nucleotide sequence: TGCAGCGTCCAAGAGTCCCCGGGGGGTGAGCAGTTCTTC.

The gene calls are TRBV6-1 and TRBJ1-3, with unresolved D. The germline CDR1 and CDR2 sequences are MNHNS and SASEGT. The CDR3 is 12 residues long. V was cut by 3 bases and J by 2 bases, with 2 bases left in between. The CDR3, as DNA: TGTGCCAGCAGTGACACTGGAAACACCATATATTTT. It specifies CASSDTGNTIYF.

CDR3 sequence: CSVFFPSYEQYF. DNA of the CDR3: TGCAGCGTTTTCTTCCCTTCCTACGAGCAGTACTTC. This chain uses TRBV29-1 with TRBJ2-7; D gene unclear. With 5 bases removed from V and 1 base from J, the gap between germline ends came to 9 bases. The V gene's germline CDR1 is SQVTM and CDR2 ANQGSEA. CDR3 size: 12 residues.

This rearrangement joins TRBV7-2 to TRBJ2-1, with 12 bases aligning to TRBD1. The CDR3 is made up of 20 amino acids. Germline trimming cut 5 bases from V and 1 base from J; bases unmatched to any gene: 15. Germline assignment: CDR1 SGHTA and CDR2 FQGNSA. DNA of the CDR3: TGTGCCAGCAGCCCTGGACTTGGGACAGGGGGCGCGAAATCCTACAATGAGCAGTTCTTC. Amino acids: CASSPGLGTGGAKSYNEQFF.

This chain joins TRBV20-1 and TRBJ2-5; 11 bases align to TRBD2. Matching the DNA end better, TRBJ2-7 makes the J call doubtful. Germline V gene sequence: CDR1 DFQATT, CDR2 SNEGSKA (reference sequence). The CDR3 covers 15 residues. As DNA, the CDR3 is TGCAGTGCTAGAGCCCTAGCGGGGGGTAACTACGAGCAGTACTTC. Translation: CSARALAGGNYEQYF.

This chain uses TRBV3-1 with TRBJ2-1; 8 bases line up with TRBD2. CDR1 is LGHDT and CDR2 is YNNKEL in the germline V gene (reference sequence). Losses at the gene ends were 4 bases for V and 1 base for J; bases not matched to a gene: 6. The CDR3 consists of 16 residues. The CDR3 region has the DNA TGTGCCAGCAGCCGGGAGCGGGAGTCTTCCTACAATGAGCAGTTCTTC. Translated, it gives CASSRERESSYNEQFF.

In regard to this clonotype: A much larger clonotype is one base distant, so this may be a read error. The CDR3 region has the DNA TGTGCCTGCAGCTTAGCGGGAGGGGGCAACCGTCGAACGCAGTATTTT. Translated, it gives CACSLAGGGNRRTQYF. V is TRBV12-3 or TRBV12-4 and J is TRBJ2-3, with TRBD2 identical over 11 bases. This CDR3 contains 16 residues.

In its sample, this clonotype was seen a few times. The chain has TRBV7-3 and TRBJ2-1, with 7 positions matching TRBD1. With 6 bases clipped from V and 6 bases from J, the junction kept 14 bases outside the gene matches. Germline CDR1 SGHTA, CDR2 FQGTGA. The CDR3 totals 16 residues. CDR3 DNA: TGTGCCAGCAGACCTTCCGACCAGGCAGGGGGCAATGAGCAGTTCTTC. It is translated as CASRPSDQAGGNEQFF.

The sample holds many counts of this clonotype. The rearrangement joins TRBV5-6 to TRBJ2-7; maybe TRBD1 (5 bases). Germline V gene data show CDR1 as SGHDT and CDR2 as YYEEEE. The length of the CDR3 is 13 residues. V gave up 5 bases and J gave up 2 bases, with 11 bases separating them. The chain's CDR3 is CASRETDTYEQYF. Here the CDR3 DNA reads TGTGCCAGCAGAGAGACAGACACCTACGAGCAGTACTTC.

The chain combines TRBV28 with TRBJ2-1; D is undetermined. CDR1 is MDHEN, CDR2 SYDVKM, per germline. The CDR3 totals 11 residues. V was trimmed by 4 bases and J by 10 bases, leaving 8 bases between them. CDR3 sequence: CASSSQREQFF. Written as DNA, the CDR3 is TGTGCCAGCAGTTCACAAAGGGAGCAGTTCTTC.

The chain links TRBV20-1 to TRBJ2-7; 11 nucleotides agree with TRBD2. This CDR3 has 18 residues. The germline V gene has CDR1 DFQATT and CDR2 SNEGSKA (reference sequence). The trim removed 3 bases at V and 4 bases at J, leaving 17 bases unmatched. CDR3 in DNA: TGCAGTGCTAGCCAATCAGCCATATCCGGGACTAGCGGATACGAGCAGTACTTC. Translating it yields CSASQSAISGTSGYEQYF.

The CDR3 coding sequence is TGCGCCAGCAGCTTGGATGGGGCAGGTTCCCGGGCAGATACGCAGTATTTT. Translation: CASSLDGAGSRADTQYF. The V call is TRBV5-1, the J call TRBJ2-3, with a possible D match to TRBD1 (5 bases). CDR3 length: 17 amino acids. Trimming took off 0 bases at V and 4 bases at J, with 18 bases between the two ends. The germline V gene has CDR1 SGHRS and CDR2 YFSETQ.

This clonotype turned up a few times. V gene TRBV18 combines with J gene TRBJ2-1, with D possibly matching TRBD2 (6 bases). The V gene lost 3 bases and the J gene lost 8 bases, with 14 bases spanning the gap. The germline V gene encodes CDR1 KGHSH and CDR2 LQKENI. This CDR3 spans 14 amino acids. Written as DNA, the CDR3 is TGTGCCAGCTCACCCCTCGGCGGGAATGATGAGCAGTTCTTC. Its protein product is CASSPLGGNDEQFF.

Note on this clonotype: This may stem from a read error, because a much larger clone lies one nucleotide away. The V call is TRBV10-2, the J call TRBJ2-4; possible D gene TRBD2, 6 bases. CDR1 and CDR2 from the germline V gene are WSHSY and SAAADI. The germline V and J ends were trimmed by 6 bases and 13 bases, with 22 bases remaining between them. This CDR3 is 14 amino acids long. The CDR3 spells CASRARDGSREQYF. Written as DNA, the CDR3 is TGCGCCAGCAGAGCGAGGGACGGGAGTAGAGAGCAGTACTTC.